One and the same sample provided the 14 T cell receptor beta chains below, sequenced in a study of cytomegalovirus exposure and HLA in healthy donors. Amplification used 60 Vbeta primers and 13 Jbeta primers. The repertoire was sequenced with immunoSEQ multiplex PCR; TCRdb's copy has only in-frame clones and lacks some. The sample includes over 100,000 clones, approximately 75% seen only once; the top ten take roughly 4%. The sequenced sample consisted of PBMCs. These receptor sequences come from a man between 45 and 60 years old in good health and CMV-seropositive.

The chain combines TRBV11-3 with TRBJ2-7; maybe TRBD2 (6 bases). The CDR3 is 15 residues long. Trimming cost V 5 bases and J 4 bases, with 18 bases left between them. The germline V gene encodes CDR1 SGHNT and CDR2 YENEEA. For the CDR3, the DNA is TGTGCCAGCAGCCCAGACACTGGGAGGAGGTACGAGCAGTACTTC. Amino acid sequence: CASSPDTGRRYEQYF.

The V gene is TRBV21-1, the J gene TRBJ1-4; the table gives TRBD1 as D, unverified against the DNA. TRBV21-1 is listed as a pseudogene. This CDR3 contains 16 residues. The CDR3 DNA is TGTGCCAGCAGCAAAGGTACAGGAAGGACTAATGAAAAACTGTTTTTT. The encoded protein is CASSKGTGRTNEKLFF.

The chain links TRBV14 to TRBJ1-6; D ambiguous. The CDR3 extends over 14 amino acids. Trimming shortened V by 3 bases and J by 7 bases, and 10 bases separated the two germline ends. Looked up from germline, CDR1 is SGHDN and CDR2 is FVKESK. In nucleotides, the CDR3 is TGTGCCAGCAGCCACGGGTTTAGGAATTCACCCCTCCACTTT. Translating it yields CASSHGFRNSPLHF.

The rearrangement joins TRBV6-5 to TRBJ1-2; 9 nucleotides line up with TRBD1. CDR3 length equals 16 residues. The J segment lost 4 bases and the V segment lost 0 bases, leaving 6 bases of the junction unmatched. Germline CDR1 and CDR2: MNHEY and SVGAGI. The CDR3 spells CASSYSLRDRVYGYTF. CDR3 DNA sequence: TGTGCCAGCAGTTACTCGCTGAGGGACAGGGTCTATGGCTACACCTTC.

Only a few counts were recorded for this clone. This chain joins TRBV6-5 and TRBJ1-1; 8 bases are a match to TRBD1. CDR3 size: 15 residues. The V segment lost 6 bases and the J segment 2 bases; nucleotides outside the gene matches: 8. From germline, CDR1 is MNHEY and CDR2 SVGAGI. The CDR3 DNA reads as TGTGCCAGCAGGAGGGACAGGACTTTCAACACTGAAGCTTTCTTT. Its translation is CASRRDRTFNTEAFF.

This clone was counted only a few times. The chain links TRBV29-1 to TRBJ2-5; D call uncertain. Germline CDR1 is SQVTM and CDR2 is ANQGSEA. This CDR3 has 15 residues. V lost 5 bases, J lost 1 base, and 17 bases lay in between. The CDR3 DNA is TGCAGCGTTTTAACTATCACAAACCTCCAAGAGACCCAGTACTTC. It encodes CSVLTITNLQETQYF.

The V gene is TRBV7-2, the J gene TRBJ2-7; 11 bases agree with TRBD1. Losses at the gene ends were 5 bases for V and 7 bases for J; bases not matched to a gene: 13. The CDR3 spans 16 residues. CDR1 is SGHTA, CDR2 FQGNSA, per germline. As DNA, the CDR3 is TGTGCCAGCAGCACCCCACCGGGACAGGGGGGAAAAGAGCAGTACTTC. Amino acid sequence: CASSTPPGQGGKEQYF.

The count of this clone is one. The chain carries TRBV27 and TRBJ1-3; weak D call: TRBD1 (5 bases). Trimming shortened V by 6 bases and J by 4 bases, and 13 bases separated the two germline ends. Germline V gene data show CDR1 as MNHEY and CDR2 as SMNVEV (reference sequence). CDR3 length: 14 residues. CDR3 protein: CASSGGRGGNTIYF. CDR3 bases: TGTGCCAGCAGCGGTGGGAGGGGAGGAAACACCATATATTTT.

Worth noting for this clone: One end of the junction does not line up with germline, which may come from a read error. The chain joins TRBV2 to TRBJ1-1, with 7 positions matching TRBD1. Germline loops: CDR1 SNHLY, CDR2 FYNNEI. The CDR3 is made up of 14 amino acids. The CDR3 sequence: CASREEGAGGEAFF. The DNA of the CDR3 is TGTGCCAGCAGGGAAGAGGGGGCGGGTGGTGAAGCTTTCTTT.

The chain carries TRBV7-2 and TRBJ2-5; 9 bases fit TRBD1. The V segment lost 8 bases and the J segment 5 bases; nucleotides outside the gene matches: 12. Germline V CDR1 and CDR2: SGHTA, FQGNSA. The CDR3 is 15 residues long. In DNA, the CDR3 is TGTGCCAGCGGTTTTACAGGGGGCAAAGCGGAGACCCAGTACTTC. This sequence encodes CASGFTGGKAETQYF.

For this clone: The junction and the germline gene differ at one end; a read error may be behind it. The chain links TRBV7-9 to TRBJ1-1, with a weak D call TRBD1 (5 bases). Germline loops: CDR1 SEHNR, CDR2 FQNEAQ (reference sequence). There are 16 residues in the CDR3. The CDR3 region is CSSSRTPGGWNTEAFF. The CDR3 bases are TGTTCCAGCAGCCGAACTCCGGGGGGATGGAACACTGAAGCTTTCTTT.

The chain joins TRBV2 to TRBJ2-3; D may be TRBD1 (5 bases). This CDR3 is built from 15 residues. V lost 6 bases to trimming and J lost 6 bases, with 19 bases between them. Germline V CDR1 and CDR2: SNHLY, FYNNEI. The DNA for the CDR3 is TGTGCCAGCAGAGAGTTATTCTGGACACGGGATACGCAGTATTTT. Amino acids: CASRELFWTRDTQYF.

This clone occurred a few times. J is TRBJ1-1 and V is TRBV6-5; D is unclear. V was shortened by 5 bases and J by 1 base, with 8 bases between the two germline ends. Germline CDR1 reads MNHEY; CDR2 reads SVGAGI. The CDR3 runs to 13 residues. CDR3 coding DNA: TGTGCCAGCAGTGAAACAGAGAACACTGAAGCTTTCTTT. Translated, it gives CASSETENTEAFF.

In its sample, this clone was seen a few times. The chain combines TRBV4-2 with TRBJ1-1; D gene ambiguous. CDR1 is LGHNA and CDR2 is YNFKEQ in the germline V gene. Trimming removed 0 bases from V and 1 base from J, with 6 bases in between. The CDR3 sequence is 14 residues long. CDR3 sequence: CASSQDTRNTEAFF. The CDR3 region has the DNA TGTGCCAGCAGCCAAGATACGAGGAACACTGAAGCTTTCTTT.